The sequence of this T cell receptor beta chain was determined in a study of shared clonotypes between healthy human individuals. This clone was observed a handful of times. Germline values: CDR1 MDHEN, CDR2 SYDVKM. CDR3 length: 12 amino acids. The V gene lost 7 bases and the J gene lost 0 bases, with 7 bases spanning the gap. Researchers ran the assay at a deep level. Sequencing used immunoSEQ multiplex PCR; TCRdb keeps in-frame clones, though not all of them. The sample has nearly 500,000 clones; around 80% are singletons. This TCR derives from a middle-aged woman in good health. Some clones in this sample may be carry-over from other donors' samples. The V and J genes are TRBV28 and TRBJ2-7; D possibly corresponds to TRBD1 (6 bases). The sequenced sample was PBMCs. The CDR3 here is CASKGDSYEQYF. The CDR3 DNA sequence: TGTGCCAGCAAGGGGGACTCCTACGAGCAGTACTTC.